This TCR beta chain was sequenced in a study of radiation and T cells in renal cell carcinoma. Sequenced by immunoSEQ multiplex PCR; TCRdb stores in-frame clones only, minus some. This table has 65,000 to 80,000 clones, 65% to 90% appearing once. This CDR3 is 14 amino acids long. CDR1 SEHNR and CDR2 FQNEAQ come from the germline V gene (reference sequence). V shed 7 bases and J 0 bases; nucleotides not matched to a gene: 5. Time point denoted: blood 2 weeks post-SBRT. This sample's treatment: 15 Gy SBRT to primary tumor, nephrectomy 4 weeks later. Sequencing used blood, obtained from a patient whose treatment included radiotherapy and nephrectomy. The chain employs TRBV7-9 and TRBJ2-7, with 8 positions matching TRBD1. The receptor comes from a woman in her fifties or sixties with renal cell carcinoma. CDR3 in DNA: TGTGCCAGCACCGGGACAGGATCCTCCTACGAGCAGTACTTC. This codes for CASTGTGSSYEQYF.